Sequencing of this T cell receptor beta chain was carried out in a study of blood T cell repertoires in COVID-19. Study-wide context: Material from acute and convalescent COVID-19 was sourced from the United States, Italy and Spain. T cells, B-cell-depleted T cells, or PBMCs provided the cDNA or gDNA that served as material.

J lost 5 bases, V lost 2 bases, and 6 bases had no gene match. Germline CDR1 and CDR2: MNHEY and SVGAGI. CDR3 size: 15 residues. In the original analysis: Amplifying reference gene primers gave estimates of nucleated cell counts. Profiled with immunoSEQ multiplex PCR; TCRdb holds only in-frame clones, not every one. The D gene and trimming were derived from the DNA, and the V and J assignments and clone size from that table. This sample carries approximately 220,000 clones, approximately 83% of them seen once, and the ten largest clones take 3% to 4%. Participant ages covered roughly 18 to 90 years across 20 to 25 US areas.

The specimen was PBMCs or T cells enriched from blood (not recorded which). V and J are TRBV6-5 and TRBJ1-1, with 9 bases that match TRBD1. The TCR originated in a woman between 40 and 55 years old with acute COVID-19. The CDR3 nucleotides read TGTGCCAGCAGTTACCTCGACAGGGGGATAACTGAAGCTTTCTTT. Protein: CASSYLDRGITEAFF.